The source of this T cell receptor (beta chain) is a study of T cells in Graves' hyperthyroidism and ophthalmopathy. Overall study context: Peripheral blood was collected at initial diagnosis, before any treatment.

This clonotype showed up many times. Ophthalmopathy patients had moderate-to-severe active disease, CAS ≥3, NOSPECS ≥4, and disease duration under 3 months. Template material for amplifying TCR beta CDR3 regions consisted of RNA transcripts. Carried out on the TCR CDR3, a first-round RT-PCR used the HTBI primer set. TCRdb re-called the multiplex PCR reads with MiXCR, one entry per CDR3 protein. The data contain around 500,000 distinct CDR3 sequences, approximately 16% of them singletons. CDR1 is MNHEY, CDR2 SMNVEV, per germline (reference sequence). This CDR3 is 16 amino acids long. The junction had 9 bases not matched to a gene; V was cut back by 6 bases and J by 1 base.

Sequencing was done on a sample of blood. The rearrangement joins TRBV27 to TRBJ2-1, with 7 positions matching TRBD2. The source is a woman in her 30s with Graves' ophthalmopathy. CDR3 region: CASSTPSGESYNEQFF. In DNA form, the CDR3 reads TGTGCCAGCAGCACTCCCAGCGGGGAGTCCTACAATGAGCAGTTCTTC.